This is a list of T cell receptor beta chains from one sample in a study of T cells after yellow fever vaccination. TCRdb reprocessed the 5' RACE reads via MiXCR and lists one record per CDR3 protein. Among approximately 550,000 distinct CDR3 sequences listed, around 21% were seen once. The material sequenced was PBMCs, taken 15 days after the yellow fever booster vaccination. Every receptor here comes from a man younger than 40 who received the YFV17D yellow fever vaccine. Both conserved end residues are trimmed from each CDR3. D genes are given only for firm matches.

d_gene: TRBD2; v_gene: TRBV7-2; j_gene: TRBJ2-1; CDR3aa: ASSPPGGSYNEQF
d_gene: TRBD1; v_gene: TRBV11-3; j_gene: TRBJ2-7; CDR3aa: ASSPPGQGPYEQY
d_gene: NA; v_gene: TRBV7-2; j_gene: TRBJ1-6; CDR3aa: ASSLMLLGRDLPTLH
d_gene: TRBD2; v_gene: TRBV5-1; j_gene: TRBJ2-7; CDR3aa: ASSSGGLAGDYEQY
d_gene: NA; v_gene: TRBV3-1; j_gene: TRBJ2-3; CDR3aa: ASSQESGPDTQY
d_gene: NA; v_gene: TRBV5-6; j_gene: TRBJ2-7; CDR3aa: ASSLGLGAQYYEQY
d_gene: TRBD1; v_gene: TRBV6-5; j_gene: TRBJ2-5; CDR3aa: ASSYSSGGGETQY
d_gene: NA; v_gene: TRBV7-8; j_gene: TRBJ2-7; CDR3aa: ASSYDRAEQY
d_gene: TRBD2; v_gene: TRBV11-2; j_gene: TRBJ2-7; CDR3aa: ASSSPLWTAGTSGTYEQY
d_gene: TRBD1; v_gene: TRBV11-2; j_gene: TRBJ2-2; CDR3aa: ASRTPSRGQTGELF
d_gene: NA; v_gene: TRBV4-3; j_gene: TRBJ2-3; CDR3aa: ASSQAGGILDTQY
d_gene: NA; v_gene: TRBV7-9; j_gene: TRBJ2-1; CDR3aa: ASSSSPSFSSYNEQF
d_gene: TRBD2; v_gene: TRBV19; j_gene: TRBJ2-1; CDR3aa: ASSIVLAGYNEQF
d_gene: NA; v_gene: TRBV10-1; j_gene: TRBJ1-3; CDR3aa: ASSESTDRVGSLAPGNTIY
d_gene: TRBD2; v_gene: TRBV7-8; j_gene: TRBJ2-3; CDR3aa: ASTSGLTDTQY
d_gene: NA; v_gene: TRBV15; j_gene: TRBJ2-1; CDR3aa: ATRGLVAEYNEQF
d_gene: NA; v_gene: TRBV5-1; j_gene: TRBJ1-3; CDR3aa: ASSSSPSHLSGNTIY
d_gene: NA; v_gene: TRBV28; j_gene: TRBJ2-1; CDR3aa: ASSYFGERPYNEQF
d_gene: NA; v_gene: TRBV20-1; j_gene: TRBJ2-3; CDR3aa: SALLSTDTQY
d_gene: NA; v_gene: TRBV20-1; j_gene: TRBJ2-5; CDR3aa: SARVGSMETQY
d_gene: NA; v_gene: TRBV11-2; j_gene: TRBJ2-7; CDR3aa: ASSLGASNYEQY
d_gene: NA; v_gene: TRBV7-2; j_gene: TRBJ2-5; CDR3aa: ASMGGLIQETQY
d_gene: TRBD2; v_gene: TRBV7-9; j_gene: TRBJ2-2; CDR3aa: ASNLLARGGELF
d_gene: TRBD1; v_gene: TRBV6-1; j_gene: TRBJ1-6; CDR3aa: ASTLGQANSPLH
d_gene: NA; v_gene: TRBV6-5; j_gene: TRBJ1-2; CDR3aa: ASSYSGGYDGYT
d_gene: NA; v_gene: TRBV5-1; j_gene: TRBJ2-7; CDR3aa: ASSRTDGYEQY
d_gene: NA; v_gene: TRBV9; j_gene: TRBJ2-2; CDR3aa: ASSVDRVRGELF
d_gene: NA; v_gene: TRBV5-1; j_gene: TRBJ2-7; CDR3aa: ASSLDIEPYEQY
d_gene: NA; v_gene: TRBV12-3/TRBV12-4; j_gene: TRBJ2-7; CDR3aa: ASSFDGSYEQY
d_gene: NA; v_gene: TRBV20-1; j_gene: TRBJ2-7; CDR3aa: SARDRQGKQY
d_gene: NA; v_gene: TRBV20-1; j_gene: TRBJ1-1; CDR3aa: SAARGGTEAF
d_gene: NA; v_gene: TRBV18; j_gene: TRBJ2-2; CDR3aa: ASSLSGTLNTGELF